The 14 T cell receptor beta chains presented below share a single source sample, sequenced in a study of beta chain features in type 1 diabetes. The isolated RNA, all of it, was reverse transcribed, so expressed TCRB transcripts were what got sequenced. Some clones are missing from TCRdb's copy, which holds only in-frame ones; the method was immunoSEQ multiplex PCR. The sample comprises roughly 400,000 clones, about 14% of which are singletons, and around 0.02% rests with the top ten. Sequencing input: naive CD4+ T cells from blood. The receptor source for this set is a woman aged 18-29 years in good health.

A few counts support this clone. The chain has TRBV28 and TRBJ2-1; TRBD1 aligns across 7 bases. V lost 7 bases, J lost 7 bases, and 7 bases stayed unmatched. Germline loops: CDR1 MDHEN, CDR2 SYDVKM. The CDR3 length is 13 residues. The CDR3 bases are TGTGCCAGCAATTTGATACAGGGGAATGAGCAGTTCTTC. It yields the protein CASNLIQGNEQFF.

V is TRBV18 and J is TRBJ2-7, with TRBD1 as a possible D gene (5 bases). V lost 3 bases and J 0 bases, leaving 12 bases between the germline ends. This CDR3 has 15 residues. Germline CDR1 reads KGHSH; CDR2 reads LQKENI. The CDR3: CASSPSQVDSYEQYF. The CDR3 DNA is TGTGCCAGCTCACCTTCACAGGTGGACTCCTACGAGCAGTACTTC.

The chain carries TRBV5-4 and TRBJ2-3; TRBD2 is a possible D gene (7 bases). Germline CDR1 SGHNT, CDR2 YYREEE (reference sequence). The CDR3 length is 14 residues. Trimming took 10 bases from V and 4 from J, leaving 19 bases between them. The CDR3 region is CACSRGAGADTQYF. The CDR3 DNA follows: TGTGCCTGCTCCCGGGGGGCAGGGGCAGATACGCAGTATTTT.

The CDR3 loop is CASSGEKQDLSSYNEQFF. The CDR3 DNA reads as TGTGCCAGCAGCGGAGAAAAACAGGATCTAAGCTCCTACAATGAGCAGTTCTTC. This chain links TRBV9 with TRBJ2-1; tentatively, D is TRBD1 (5 bases). Germline V gives CDR1 SGDLS, CDR2 YYNGEE. The germline V and J ends were trimmed by 3 bases and 0 bases, with 19 bases remaining between them. This CDR3 spans 18 amino acids.

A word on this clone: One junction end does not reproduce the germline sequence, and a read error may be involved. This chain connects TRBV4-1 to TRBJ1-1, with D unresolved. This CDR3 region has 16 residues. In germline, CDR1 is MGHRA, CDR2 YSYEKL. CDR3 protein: CASNQNTERWNTEAFF. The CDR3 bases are TGCGCCAGCAACCAAAACACAGAACGGTGGAACACTGAAGCTTTCTTT.

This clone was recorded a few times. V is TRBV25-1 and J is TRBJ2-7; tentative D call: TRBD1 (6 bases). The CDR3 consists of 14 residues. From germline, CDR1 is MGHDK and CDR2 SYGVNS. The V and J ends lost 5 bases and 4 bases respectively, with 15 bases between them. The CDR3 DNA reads TGTGCCAGCAGTATTGAGGGGGAGTTATACGAGCAGTACTTC. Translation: CASSIEGELYEQYF.

In nucleotides, the CDR3 is TGTGCCTGGACCCGGACTAGTGGCGATACGCAGTATTTT. This codes for CAWTRTSGDTQYF. This rearrangement joins TRBV30 to TRBJ2-3, with 7 nucleotides matching TRBD2. The J segment lost 6 bases and the V segment lost 4 bases, leaving 7 bases of the junction unmatched. Germline CDR1 GTSNPN, CDR2 SVGIG (reference sequence). The CDR3 covers 13 residues. Complete variable domain (other parts from reference TRBV30 and TRBJ2-3): SQTIHQWPATLVQPVGSPLSLECTVEGTSNPNLYWYRQAAGRGLQLLFYSVGIGQISSEVPQNLSASRPQDRQFILSSKKLLLSDSGFYLCAWTRTSGDTQYFGPGTRLTVL.

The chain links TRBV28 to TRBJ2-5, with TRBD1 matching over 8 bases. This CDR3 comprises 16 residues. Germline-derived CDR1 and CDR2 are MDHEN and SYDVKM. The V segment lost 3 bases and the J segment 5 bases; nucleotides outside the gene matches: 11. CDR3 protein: CASSFPWQGARETQYF. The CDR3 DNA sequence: TGTGCCAGCAGTTTTCCCTGGCAGGGGGCAAGGGAGACCCAGTACTTC.

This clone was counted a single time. The CDR3 DNA follows: TGTGCCACCGCGCGGGAGCTCTCCTACGAGCAGTACTTC. It specifies CATARELSYEQYF. V gene TRBV15 combines with J gene TRBJ2-7, with 7 bases that match TRBD2. The CDR3 sequence is 13 residues long. Per the germline V gene, CDR1 is LNHNV and CDR2 is YYDKDF (reference sequence). V was pared by 8 bases and J by 0 bases, with 4 bases of the junction left unmatched.

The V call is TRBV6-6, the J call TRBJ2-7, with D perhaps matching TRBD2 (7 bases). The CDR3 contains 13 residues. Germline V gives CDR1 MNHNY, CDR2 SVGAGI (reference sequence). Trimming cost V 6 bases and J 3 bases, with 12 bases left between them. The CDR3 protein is CASRTGGIYEQYF. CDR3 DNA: TGTGCCAGCAGAACGGGGGGCATCTACGAGCAGTACTTC.

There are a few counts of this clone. The CDR3 DNA is TGTGCCAGCAGTTTATCGAGGGTTTTCTACAATGAGCAGTTCTTC. Its protein product is CASSLSRVFYNEQFF. This chain uses TRBV27 with TRBJ2-1, with D tentatively TRBD2 (5 bases). The germline V and J ends were trimmed by 0 bases and 3 bases, with 9 bases remaining between them. This CDR3 comprises 15 residues. Germline loops: CDR1 MNHEY, CDR2 SMNVEV (reference sequence).

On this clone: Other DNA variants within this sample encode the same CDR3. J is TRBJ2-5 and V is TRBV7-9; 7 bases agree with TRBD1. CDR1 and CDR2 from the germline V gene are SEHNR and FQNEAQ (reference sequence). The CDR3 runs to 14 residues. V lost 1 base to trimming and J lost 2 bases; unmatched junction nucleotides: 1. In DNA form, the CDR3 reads TGTGCCAGCAGCTTAGGGACAGGACAAGAGACCCAGTACTTC. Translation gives CASSLGTGQETQYF.

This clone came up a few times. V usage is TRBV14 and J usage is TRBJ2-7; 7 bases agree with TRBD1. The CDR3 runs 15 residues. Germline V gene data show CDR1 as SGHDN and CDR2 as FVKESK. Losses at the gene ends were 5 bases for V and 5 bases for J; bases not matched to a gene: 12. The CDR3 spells CASSFRTGTENEQYF. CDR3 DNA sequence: TGTGCCAGCAGCTTCCGGACAGGAACAGAAAACGAGCAGTACTTC.

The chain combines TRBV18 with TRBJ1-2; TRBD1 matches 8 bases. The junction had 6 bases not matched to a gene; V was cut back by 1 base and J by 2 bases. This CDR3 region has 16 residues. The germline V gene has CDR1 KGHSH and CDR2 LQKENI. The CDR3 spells CASSPRSTGVNYGYTF. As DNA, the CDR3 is TGTGCCAGCTCACCACGATCGACAGGGGTGAACTATGGCTACACCTTC.